These T cell receptor beta chains were read from a single sample in a study of regulatory T cells in long-lasting Graves disease. TCRdb processed the multiplex PCR reads anew with MiXCR; each CDR3 protein has one entry. The repertoire consists of about 430,000 distinct CDR3 sequences, with 21% occurring once and the leading ten covering 14%. The specimen comprised peripheral blood mononuclear cells (PBMCs), sampled when the disease was refractory, from a patient treated with antithyroid drugs. The receptor source for this set is a female donor with Graves disease. Both conserved end residues are part of each CDR3. The D gene is left open where the match is weak. Clone sizes are given selectively: once, few, many, or a class where the clone is expanded.

J gene,V gene,D gene,CDR3 length,clone size,CDR3 DNA,CDR3 protein
TRBJ1-2,TRBV30,NA,14,NA,TGTGCCTGGAGTCTACAGGGTGGATTCTATGGCTACACCTTC,CAWSLQGGFYGYTF
TRBJ2-3,TRBV28,TRBD1,14,few,TGTGCCAGCAGCCGGACAGGGATGGGAGATACGCAGTATTTT,CASSRTGMGDTQYF
TRBJ1-5,TRBV28,NA,15,many,TGTGCCAGCAGTGGACAGAGTTTGAGCAATCAGCCCCAGCATTTT,CASSGQSLSNQPQHF
TRBJ2-7,TRBV6-1,TRBD2,14,many,TGTGCCACCCAGAAGTGGACTAGCGCTTACGAGCAGTACTTC,CATQKWTSAYEQYF
TRBJ2-7,TRBV5-6,NA,12,many,TGTGCCAGCAGCTCCCAGGAATACGAGCAGTACTTC,CASSSQEYEQYF
TRBJ1-1,TRBV5-1,NA,15,NA,TGCGCCAGCAGCTTGGCCTTGGGGGACAACACTGAAGCTTTCTTT,CASSLALGDNTEAFF
TRBJ2-5,TRBV7-8,NA,16,once,TGTGCCAGCAGCCCGAGTAGGGTCGTGCTCCAAGAGACCCAGTACTTC,CASSPSRVVLQETQYF
TRBJ1-5,TRBV6-1,NA,16,many,TGTGCCAGCAGAGCTACCGGGACGGCCGGCAATCAGCCCCAGCATTTT,CASRATGTAGNQPQHF
TRBJ1-1,TRBV10-3,NA,15,many,TGTGCCATCAGTAAGACAGCCGATATGAACACTGAAGCTTTCTTT,CAISKTADMNTEAFF
TRBJ1-2,TRBV20-1,NA,15,many,TGCAGTGCTCCTACGGGAGGACTACTCAACTATGGCTACACCTTC,CSAPTGGLLNYGYTF
TRBJ2-3,TRBV5-8,TRBD2,15,NA,TGTGCCAGCAGCTTGGGGACTAGCGTCACAGATACGCAGTATTTT,CASSLGTSVTDTQYF
TRBJ2-2,TRBV5-1,NA,12,few,TGCGCCAGCAACCCCGAGTCGGGGGAGCTGTTTTTT,CASNPESGELFF
TRBJ2-7,TRBV5-6,NA,15,NA,TGTGCCAGCAGCCGGTTAGAGGTTAGGGACTACGAGCAGTACTTC,CASSRLEVRDYEQYF
TRBJ1-3,TRBV20-1,NA,13,NA,TGCAGTGCTAGAGATCCCTCTGGAAACACCATATATTTT,CSARDPSGNTIYF
TRBJ2-5,TRBV20-1,NA,14,many,TGCAGTGCTAGAGATCCGGGACGGACGGAGACCCAGTACTTC,CSARDPGRTETQYF
TRBJ2-3,TRBV12-3/TRBV12-4,NA,14,NA,TGTGCCAGCAGTTTATTAGCCAGCACAGATACGCAGTATTTT,CASSLLASTDTQYF
TRBJ2-3,TRBV2,TRBD2,16,few,TGTGCCAGCAGTGACTTGCTAGCGGGATTGGGAGATACGCAGTATTTT,CASSDLLAGLGDTQYF
TRBJ1-1,TRBV28,NA,18,NA,TGTGCCAGCAATTTTATTAGGACTCCCTGGGACCTAAACACTGAAGCTTTCTTT,CASNFIRTPWDLNTEAFF
TRBJ1-2,TRBV10-3,NA,14,many,TGTGCCATCAGTGCGGGCAGGAAAGACTATGGCTACACCTTC,CAISAGRKDYGYTF
TRBJ2-7,TRBV20-1,NA,14,many,TGCAGTGCTAGACCTACCGACAGCCACTACGAGCAGTACTTC,CSARPTDSHYEQYF
TRBJ2-5,TRBV29-1,TRBD1,12,many,TGCAGCGTAGACAGGGTAGGAGAGACCCAGTACTTC,CSVDRVGETQYF
TRBJ1-5,TRBV12-3/TRBV12-4,NA,13,many,TGTGCCAGCAGCATTACAGGGAATCAGCCCCAGCATTTT,CASSITGNQPQHF
TRBJ2-3,TRBV11-2,NA,15,NA,TGTGCCAGCAGCCCCTTCGGGAGTACCGAAGATACGCAGTATTTT,CASSPFGSTEDTQYF
TRBJ1-1,TRBV12-3/TRBV12-4,TRBD1,14,NA,TGTGCCAGCAGCCTAAACAGGGGGCGAACTGAAGCTTTCTTT,CASSLNRGRTEAFF
TRBJ2-2,TRBV28,NA,16,NA,TGTGCCAGCAGTCCCATCGGGACCCCGAACACCGGGGAGCTGTTTTTT,CASSPIGTPNTGELFF